This paragraph covers one T cell receptor beta chain sequence. The target antigen is unknown. The sample belongs to a study of shared clonotypes between healthy human individuals. Study context: Per donor, three plates held CD4 naive cells, three held CD4 memory, two held CD8 naive and one held CD8 memory. Findings and limits, study-wide: Only blood underwent sampling, and tissue repertoires likely differ.

Replicate PCRs for sorted subsets used roughly 200 ng DNA; this equaled about 30,000 T cell genomes. The data were produced by immunoSEQ multiplex PCR, yet TCRdb's version contains in-frame clones alone and is incomplete. The sample includes millions of clones, just over 90% of them seen just once. CDR3 length equals 15 residues. Germline V gene data show CDR1 as MNHNY and CDR2 as SVGAGI (reference sequence). V shed 7 bases and J 2 bases; nucleotides not matched to a gene: 8. The rearrangement joins TRBV6-6 to TRBJ2-7; 10 bases agree with TRBD2. The sequenced sample was naive CD4+ T cells from PBMCs. The subset denotes: CD45RA+ positively selected. The source of this sequence is a man aged 18 to 30 in good health. Some clones in this sample may be carry-over from other donors' samples. CDR3: CASTARTSGTYEQYF. CDR3 sequence (DNA): TGTGCCAGCACCGCTAGGACTAGCGGCACCTACGAGCAGTACTTC.